One and the same sample provided the 15 T cell receptor beta chains below, sequenced in a study of response to subunit inactivated influenza vaccine. TCRdb itself ran the RT-PCR reads through MiXCR, one entry per CDR3 protein. The sample has more than 400,000 distinct CDR3 sequences, 7.2% seen once. This sample comprised PBMCs from blood, obtained less than 25 months after vaccination. The receptors were gathered from a man aged 45-69 years who received an inactivated influenza vaccine.

The table lists this clonotype with many counts. The chain is built from TRBV7-2 and TRBJ1-6, with 9 bases aligning to TRBD1. Germline values: CDR1 SGHTA, CDR2 FQGNSA. The CDR3 is made up of 15 amino acids. V gave up 1 base and J gave up 10 bases; unmatched junction bases: 5. This CDR3 is CASSLEGTGTSPLHF. The CDR3 region has the DNA TGTGCCAGCAGCTTAGAAGGGACAGGGACATCACCCCTCCACTTT.

A word on this clonotype: A clone one base away is much larger, so this may be a read error. V gene TRBV5-1 combines with J gene TRBJ2-1, with TRBD1 matching over 8 bases. The last part of the DNA fits TRBJ2-7 better; the J call may be wrong. Germline CDR1 and CDR2: SGHRS and YFSETQ. This CDR3 spans 14 amino acids. The CDR3, as DNA: TGCGCCAGCAGCTCGGACAGGGCCTATAATGAGCAGTACTTC. This sequence encodes CASSSDRAYNEQYF.

This clonotype has more than one count but fewer than ten. This chain connects TRBV20-1 to TRBJ2-2; 7 nucleotides align to TRBD2. This CDR3 region has 12 residues. CDR1 DFQATT and CDR2 SNEGSKA come from the germline V gene (reference sequence). Losses at the gene ends were 3 bases for V and 6 bases for J; bases not matched to a gene: 1. CDR3 DNA sequence: TGCAGTGCTAGCGCGGGGGCCGGGGAGCTGTTTTTT. Translated: CSASAGAGELFF.

This clonotype was seen more than once but under ten times. The rearrangement uses TRBV7-9 and TRBJ2-7; D gene unclear. Between the trimmed V and J ends, which lost 1 base and 5 bases, there was a span of 12 bases. From germline, CDR1 is SEHNR and CDR2 FQNEAQ (reference sequence). The CDR3 sequence is 14 residues long. The CDR3 DNA sequence: TGTGCCAGCAGCTTAGTTGTTTCTGGGGACGAGCAGTACTTC. This translates into CASSLVVSGDEQYF.

This clonotype appeared once. The junction shows a germline mismatch at one end, possibly a read error. The genes are TRBV20-1 and TRBJ2-7, with 7 bases lining up with TRBD1. CDR1 and CDR2 from the germline V gene are DFQATT and SNEGSKA (reference sequence). The CDR3 has 14 amino acids. The CDR3, as DNA: TGCGGTGCTAGCCCCAGGGGGTTGGTTTACGAGCAGTACTTC. It yields the protein CGASPRGLVYEQYF.

This clonotype occurred many times. V and J are TRBV5-1 and TRBJ1-2; 9 bases match TRBD1. Trimming took 4 bases from V and 5 from J; bases not matched to a gene: 9. Per germline, CDR1 SGHRS and CDR2 YFSETQ. The CDR3 is 15 amino acids. The DNA for the CDR3 is TGCGCCAGCAGCCTATCTGTGGGGACAGGGTATGGCTACACCTTC. It codes for CASSLSVGTGYGYTF. Based on the CDR3 plus reference TRBV5-1 and TRBJ1-2, the full variable domain is KAGVTQTPRYLIKTRGQQVTLSCSPISGHRSVSWYQQTPGQGLQFLFEYFSETQRNKGNFPGRFSGRQFSNSRSEMNVSTLELGDSALYLCASSLSVGTGYGYTFGSGTRLTVV.

This clonotype has more than one count but fewer than ten. The chain couples TRBV10-3 to TRBJ2-2; 11 nucleotides match TRBD2. Germline trimming cut 3 bases from V and 7 bases from J; bases unmatched to any gene: 7. From germline, CDR1 is ENHRY and CDR2 SYGVKD. This CDR3 contains 16 residues. CDR3 DNA: TGTGCCATCAGTGAAGGACTAGCGGGTTTAGGCGGGGAGCTGTTTTTT. Amino acids: CAISEGLAGLGGELFF.

V usage is TRBV10-3 and J usage is TRBJ1-4; D not resolved. This CDR3 has 14 amino acids. Trimming left V 0 bases short and J 3 bases short, with 5 bases between. Germline V lookup: CDR1 ENHRY, CDR2 SYGVKD. This CDR3 reads CAISESRANEKLFF. The DNA for the CDR3 is TGTGCCATCAGTGAGTCTCGCGCTAATGAAAAACTGTTTTTT.

This clonotype was picked up many times. The chain employs TRBV5-1 and TRBJ2-1, with 13 bases matching TRBD2. Trimming took 4 bases from V and 2 from J; bases not matched to a gene: 3. This CDR3 has 16 residues. Germline V CDR1 and CDR2: SGHRS, YFSETQ. CDR3 amino acids: CASSAGTSGTYNEQFF. The DNA of the CDR3 is TGCGCCAGCAGCGCCGGGACTAGCGGGACCTACAATGAGCAGTTCTTC.

Points on this clonotype: The junction departs from germline at one end; a sequencing error may be responsible. The rearrangement links TRBV9 to TRBJ1-1, with D maybe TRBD1 (5 bases). Germline V gives CDR1 SGDLS, CDR2 YYNGEE. The CDR3 contains 15 residues. The CDR3 bases are TGTGCCAGTAGCGTAGCTTCCTCTTGGGGGACTGAAGCTTTCTTT. Its translation: CASSVASSWGTEAFF.

The chain combines TRBV4-2 with TRBJ2-2, with 8 bases lining up with TRBD2. The CDR3 sequence is 16 residues long. From germline, CDR1 is LGHNA and CDR2 YNFKEQ. With V trimmed by 1 base and J by 5 bases, 6 bases remained unmatched. Written as DNA, the CDR3 is TGTGCCAGCAGCCAAGGGATGCGCGGGAGGACCGGGGAGCTGTTTTTT. It translates to CASSQGMRGRTGELFF.

The chain links TRBV7-2 to TRBJ2-3; D is undetermined. The V gene lost 5 bases and the J gene lost 1 base, with 16 bases spanning the gap. The germline V gene encodes CDR1 SGHTA and CDR2 FQGNSA. This CDR3 spans 16 amino acids. CDR3 protein: CASSRQPGVGTDTQYF. The CDR3 region has the DNA TGTGCCAGCAGCCGTCAACCTGGGGTGGGCACAGATACGCAGTATTTT.

This clonotype was detected ten times or more. A read error may account for a junction end that differs from germline. The CDR3 reads CASSLGVSQDF. CDR3 DNA sequence: TGTGCCAGCAGTTTAGGGGTCTCCCAGGATTTC. This chain connects TRBV12-3 or TRBV12-4 to TRBJ2-7, with D unresolved. The CDR3 consists of 11 residues.

V and J are TRBV18 and TRBJ2-7, with 9 bases that match TRBD2. The CDR3 is 15 amino acids. Germline CDR1 and CDR2: KGHSH and LQKENI. V lost 1 base, J lost 7 bases, and 8 bases stayed unmatched. The CDR3 is CASSPRASGEREQYF. The CDR3 DNA is TGTGCCAGCTCACCACGGGCTAGCGGGGAGCGGGAGCAGTACTTC.

This clonotype was detected only a few times. The chain has TRBV19 and TRBJ2-1, with TRBD2 as a possible D gene (5 bases). Trimming took off 5 bases at V and 7 bases at J, with 15 bases between the two ends. This CDR3 is 14 amino acids long. The germline V gene has CDR1 LNHDA and CDR2 SQIVND (reference sequence). CDR3 protein: CASSRYRGPNEQFF. CDR3 nucleotides: TGTGCCAGTAGTCGGTATCGGGGTCCTAATGAGCAGTTCTTC.